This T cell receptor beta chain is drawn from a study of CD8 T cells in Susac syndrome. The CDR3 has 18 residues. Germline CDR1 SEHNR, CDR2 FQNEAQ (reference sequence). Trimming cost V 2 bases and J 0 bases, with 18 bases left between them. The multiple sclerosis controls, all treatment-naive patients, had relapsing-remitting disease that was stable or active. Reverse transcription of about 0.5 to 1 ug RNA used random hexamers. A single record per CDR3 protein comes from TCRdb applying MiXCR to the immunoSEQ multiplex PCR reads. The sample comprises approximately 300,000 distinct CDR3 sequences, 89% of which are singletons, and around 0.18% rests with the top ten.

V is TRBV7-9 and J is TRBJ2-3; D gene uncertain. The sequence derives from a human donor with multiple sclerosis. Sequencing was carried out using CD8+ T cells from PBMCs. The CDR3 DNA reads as TGTGCCAGCAGCTTAACTGGGTTCGGCAGCACTAGCACAGATACGCAGTATTTT. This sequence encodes CASSLTGFGSTSTDTQYF.